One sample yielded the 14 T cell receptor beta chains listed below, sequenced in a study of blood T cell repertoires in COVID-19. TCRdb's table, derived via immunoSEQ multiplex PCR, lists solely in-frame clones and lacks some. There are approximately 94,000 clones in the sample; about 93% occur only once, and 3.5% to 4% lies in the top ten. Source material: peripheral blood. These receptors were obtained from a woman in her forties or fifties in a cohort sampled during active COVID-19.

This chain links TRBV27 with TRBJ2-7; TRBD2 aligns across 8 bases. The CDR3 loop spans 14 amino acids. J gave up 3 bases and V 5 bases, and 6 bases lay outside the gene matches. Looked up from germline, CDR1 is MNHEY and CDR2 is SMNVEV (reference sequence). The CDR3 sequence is CASSPPGLVYEQYF. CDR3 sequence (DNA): TGTGCCAGCAGTCCGCCGGGACTAGTCTACGAGCAGTACTTC.

CDR3 sequence (DNA): TGTGCCAGCAGAAAGACGGGACACACTAATGAAAAACTGTTTTTT. It translates to CASRKTGHTNEKLFF. This chain joins TRBV28 and TRBJ1-4; weak D call: TRBD1 (6 bases). Germline V gene sequence: CDR1 MDHEN, CDR2 SYDVKM. Trimming pared 6 bases from V and 2 bases from J, leaving 13 bases between. This CDR3 contains 15 residues.

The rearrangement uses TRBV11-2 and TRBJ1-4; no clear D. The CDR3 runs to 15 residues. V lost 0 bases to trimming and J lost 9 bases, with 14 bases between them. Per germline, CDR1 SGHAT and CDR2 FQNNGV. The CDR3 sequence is CASSLDRAGAQKLFF. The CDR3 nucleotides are TGTGCCAGCAGCTTAGATCGGGCGGGAGCACAAAAACTGTTTTTT.

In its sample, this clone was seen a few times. CDR3 sequence: CASSEEPAGFTYGYTF. CDR3 nucleotides: TGTGCCAGCAGTGAAGAACCGGCAGGATTCACTTATGGCTACACCTTC. The chain is built from TRBV6-1 and TRBJ1-2, with unresolved D. Deletions cut 1 base from V and 5 bases from J, with 17 bases between. This CDR3 comprises 16 residues. Germline CDR1 MNHNS, CDR2 SASEGT.

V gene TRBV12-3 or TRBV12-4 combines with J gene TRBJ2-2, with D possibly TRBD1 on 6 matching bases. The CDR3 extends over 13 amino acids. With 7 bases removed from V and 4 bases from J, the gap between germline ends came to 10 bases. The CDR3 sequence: CASNIQGTGELFF. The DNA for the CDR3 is TGTGCCAGCAATATACAGGGCACCGGGGAGCTGTTTTTT.

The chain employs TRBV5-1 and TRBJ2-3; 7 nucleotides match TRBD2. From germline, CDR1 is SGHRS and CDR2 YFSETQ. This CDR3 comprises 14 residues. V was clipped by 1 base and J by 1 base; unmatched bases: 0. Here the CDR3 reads CASSLLAGTDTQYF. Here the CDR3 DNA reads TGCGCCAGCAGCTTGCTAGCGGGCACAGATACGCAGTATTTT.

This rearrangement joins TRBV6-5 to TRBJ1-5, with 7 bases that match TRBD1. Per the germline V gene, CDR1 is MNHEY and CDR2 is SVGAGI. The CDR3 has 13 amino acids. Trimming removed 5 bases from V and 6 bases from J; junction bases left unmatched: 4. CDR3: CASSIQGIQPQHF. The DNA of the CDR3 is TGTGCCAGCAGTATACAGGGGATTCAGCCCCAGCATTTT.

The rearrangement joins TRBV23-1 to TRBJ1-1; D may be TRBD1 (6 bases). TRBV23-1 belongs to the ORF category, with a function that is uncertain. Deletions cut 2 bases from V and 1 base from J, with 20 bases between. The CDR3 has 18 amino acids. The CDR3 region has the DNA TGCGCCAGCAGTCAAACCTTCAGGGGAGAGAGGGAGAACACTGAAGCTTTCTTT. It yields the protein CASSQTFRGERENTEAFF.

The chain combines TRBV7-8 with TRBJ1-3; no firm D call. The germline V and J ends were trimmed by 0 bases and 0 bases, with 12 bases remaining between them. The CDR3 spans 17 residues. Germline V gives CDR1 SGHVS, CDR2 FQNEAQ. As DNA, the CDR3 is TGTGCCAGCAGCTTAGCCAGTTGGGGAGTCTCTGGAAACACCATATATTTT. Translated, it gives CASSLASWGVSGNTIYF. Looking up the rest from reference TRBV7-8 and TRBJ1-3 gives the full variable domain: GAGVSQSPRYKVAKRGQDVALRCDPISGHVSLFWYQQALGQGPEFLTYFQNEAQLDKSGLPSDRFFAERPEGSVSTLKIQRTQQEDSAVYLCASSLASWGVSGNTIYFGEGSWLTVV.

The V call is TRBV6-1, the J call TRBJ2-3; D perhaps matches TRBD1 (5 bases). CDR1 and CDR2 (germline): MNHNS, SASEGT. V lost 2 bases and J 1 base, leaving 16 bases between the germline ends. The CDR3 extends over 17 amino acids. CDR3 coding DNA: TGTGCCAGCAGTGAATTTGCAAGGCAGGGCCGCACAGATACGCAGTATTTT. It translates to CASSEFARQGRTDTQYF.

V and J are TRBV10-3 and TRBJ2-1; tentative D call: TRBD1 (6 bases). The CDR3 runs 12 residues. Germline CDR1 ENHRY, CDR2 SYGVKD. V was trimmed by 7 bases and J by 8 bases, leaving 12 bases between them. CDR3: CAIKGNRDEQFF. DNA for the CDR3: TGTGCCATCAAGGGCAACAGGGATGAGCAGTTCTTC.

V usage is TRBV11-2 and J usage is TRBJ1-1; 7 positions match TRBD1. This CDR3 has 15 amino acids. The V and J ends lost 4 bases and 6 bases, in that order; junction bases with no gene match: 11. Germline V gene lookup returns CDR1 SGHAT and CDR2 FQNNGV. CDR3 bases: TGTGCCAGCAGCTCTCAGACAGGGCGGGTCGCTGAAGCTTTCTTT. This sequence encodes CASSSQTGRVAEAFF.

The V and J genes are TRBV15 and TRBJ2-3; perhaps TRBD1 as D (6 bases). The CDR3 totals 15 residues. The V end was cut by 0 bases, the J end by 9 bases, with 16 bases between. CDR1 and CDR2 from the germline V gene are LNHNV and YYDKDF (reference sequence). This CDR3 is CATSRESGATFTQYF. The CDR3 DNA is TGTGCCACCAGCAGAGAATCAGGGGCCACGTTCACGCAGTATTTT.

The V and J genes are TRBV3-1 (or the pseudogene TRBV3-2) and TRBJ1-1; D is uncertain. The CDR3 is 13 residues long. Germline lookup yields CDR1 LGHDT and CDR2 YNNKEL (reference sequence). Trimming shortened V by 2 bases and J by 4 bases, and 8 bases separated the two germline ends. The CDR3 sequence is CASSQPAGTEAFF. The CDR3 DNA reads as TGTGCCAGCAGCCAACCAGCAGGCACTGAAGCTTTCTTT.